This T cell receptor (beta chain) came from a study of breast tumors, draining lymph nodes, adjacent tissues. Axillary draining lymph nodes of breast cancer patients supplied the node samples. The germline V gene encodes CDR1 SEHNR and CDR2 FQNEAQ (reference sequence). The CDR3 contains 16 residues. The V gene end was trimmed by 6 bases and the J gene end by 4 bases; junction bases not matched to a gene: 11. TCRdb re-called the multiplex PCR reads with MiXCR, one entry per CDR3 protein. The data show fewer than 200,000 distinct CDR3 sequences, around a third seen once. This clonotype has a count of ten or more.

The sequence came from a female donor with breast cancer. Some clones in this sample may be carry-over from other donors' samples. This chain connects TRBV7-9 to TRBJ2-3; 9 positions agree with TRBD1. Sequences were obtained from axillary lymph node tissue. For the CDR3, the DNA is TGTGCCAGCAGTCCCGGGACAGGGTTTTTGGCAGATACGCAGTATTTT. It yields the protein CASSPGTGFLADTQYF. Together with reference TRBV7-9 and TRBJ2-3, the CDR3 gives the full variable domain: DTGVSQNPRHKITKRGQNVTFRCDPISEHNRLYWYRQTLGQGPEFLTYFQNEAQLEKSRLLSDRFSAERPKGSFSTLEIQRTEQGDSAMYLCASSPGTGFLADTQYFGPGTRLTVL.